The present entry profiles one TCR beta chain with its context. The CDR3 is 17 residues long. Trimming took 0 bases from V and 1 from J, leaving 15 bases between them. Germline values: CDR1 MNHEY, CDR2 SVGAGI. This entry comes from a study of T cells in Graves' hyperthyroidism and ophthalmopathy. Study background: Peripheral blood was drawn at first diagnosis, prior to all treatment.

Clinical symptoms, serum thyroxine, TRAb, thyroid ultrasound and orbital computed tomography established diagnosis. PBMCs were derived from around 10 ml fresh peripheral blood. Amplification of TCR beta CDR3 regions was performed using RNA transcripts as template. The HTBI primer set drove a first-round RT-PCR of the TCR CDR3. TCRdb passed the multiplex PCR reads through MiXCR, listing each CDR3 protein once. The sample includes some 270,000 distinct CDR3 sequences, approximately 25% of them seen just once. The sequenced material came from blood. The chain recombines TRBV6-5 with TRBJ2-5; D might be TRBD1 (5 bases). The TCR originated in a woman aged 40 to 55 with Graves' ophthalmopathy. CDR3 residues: CASSYSKWGYPQETQYF. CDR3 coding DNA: TGTGCCAGCAGTTACTCGAAATGGGGCTACCCCCAAGAGACCCAGTACTTC.